What follows is one T cell receptor (beta chain) and its context. Its antigen remains unidentified. An end of the junction differs from the germline gene, which may be a read error. Exclusion followed for patients with uncontrolled infection, other autoimmune disease, pregnancy or lactation. Clinical symptoms, serum thyroxine and TRAb, thyroid ultrasound and orbital computed tomography together formed the diagnostic basis. Amplification of TCR beta CDR3 regions used RNA as the template. The HTBI set primed first-round TCR CDR3 RT-PCR. TCRdb processed the multiplex PCR reads anew with MiXCR; each CDR3 protein has one entry. The sample records hundreds of thousands of distinct CDR3 sequences, roughly 45% being singletons. The data belong to a study of T cells in Graves' hyperthyroidism and ophthalmopathy. Broader study findings: The model's output predicted ophthalmopathy at a median of around 6.9 months prior to onset. Most thyroid clonotypes expanded above 0.001 appeared in blood too.

The source of this sequence is an adult man with Graves' disease, either hyperthyroidism or ophthalmopathy (not recorded which). Sequencing was performed on peripheral blood or thyroid tissue (not recorded which).

This CDR3 is CASSQDLGAREQYF. CDR3 DNA: TGCGCCAGCAGCCAAGATCTGGGGGCCCGGGAGCAGTACTTC. This sequence joins TRBV11-2 and TRBJ2-7; D is perhaps TRBD1 (6 bases). Germline CDR1 and CDR2: SGHAT and FQNNGV. The CDR3 covers 14 residues.